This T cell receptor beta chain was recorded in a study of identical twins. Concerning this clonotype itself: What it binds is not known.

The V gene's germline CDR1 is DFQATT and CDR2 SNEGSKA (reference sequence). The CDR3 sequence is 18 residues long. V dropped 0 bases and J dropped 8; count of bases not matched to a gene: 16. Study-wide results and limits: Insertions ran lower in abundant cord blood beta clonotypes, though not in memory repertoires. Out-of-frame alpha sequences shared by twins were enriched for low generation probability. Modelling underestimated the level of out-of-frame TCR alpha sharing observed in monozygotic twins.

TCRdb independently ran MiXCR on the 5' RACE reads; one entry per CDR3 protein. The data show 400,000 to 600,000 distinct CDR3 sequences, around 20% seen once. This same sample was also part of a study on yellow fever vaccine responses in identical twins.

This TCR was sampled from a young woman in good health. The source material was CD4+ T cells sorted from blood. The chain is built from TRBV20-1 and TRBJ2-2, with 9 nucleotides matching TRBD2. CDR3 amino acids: CSARDRLAGNMVNGELFF. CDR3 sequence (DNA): TGCAGTGCTAGAGATCGCCTAGCGGGAAATATGGTGAATGGGGAGCTGTTTTTT.